The next 31 T cell receptor beta chains were all read from a single sample in a study of blood T cell repertoires in COVID-19 (dated by TCRdb to the early 2020s). The receptor library was made with the immunoSEQ multiplex PCR assay. Not all clones reach the TCRdb copy of this immuneACCESS table, which keeps in-frame sequences only. Checked studies attribute under half of the gap to unresolved V genes and leave the rest unexplained. Across this sample there are under 250,000 clones, with roughly 88% seen only once. In total, the top ten clones hold over 1.1% of the sample. Sample: peripheral blood. The receptors were gathered from a man aged 80 or over with acute or convalescent COVID-19.

This chain connects TRBV7-3 to TRBJ1-2; D remains unclear. Germline assignment: CDR1 SGHTA and CDR2 FQGTGA. The CDR3 runs 13 residues. The ends were cut back, 2 bases at V and 3 bases at J, with 7 bases in the middle. The chain's CDR3 is CASSLGGHYGYTF. For the CDR3, the DNA is TGTGCCAGCAGCTTAGGAGGGCACTATGGCTACACCTTC.

This clone appeared a few times. The chain couples TRBV6-6 to TRBJ1-1, with D perhaps matching TRBD1 (5 bases). CDR3 size: 15 residues. The V gene lost 6 bases and the J gene lost 4 bases, with 18 bases spanning the gap. Looked up from germline, CDR1 is MNHNY and CDR2 is SVGAGI (reference sequence). The CDR3 nucleotides read TGTGCCAGCAGCCCCCGGGCAGGGCCCTTCACTGAAGCTTTCTTT. Translated: CASSPRAGPFTEAFF.

This clone was picked up a small number of times. V is TRBV28 and J is TRBJ2-3, with a tentative D call TRBD2 (6 bases). With 6 bases removed from V and 3 bases from J, the gap between germline ends came to 16 bases. The CDR3 extends over 15 amino acids. Germline assignment: CDR1 MDHEN and CDR2 SYDVKM. This chain's CDR3 is CASSPAGITTDTQYF. For the CDR3, the DNA is TGTGCCAGCAGCCCGGCGGGGATAACGACAGATACGCAGTATTTT.

V and J are TRBV6-2 or TRBV6-3 and TRBJ2-1; 11 bases align to TRBD2. This CDR3 is built from 17 residues. Trimming cost V 2 bases and J 7 bases; bases outside gene matches: 10. Germline V gives CDR1 MNHEY, CDR2 SVGEGT. CDR3 sequence: CASSYLSGRAIENEQFF. As DNA, the CDR3 is TGTGCCAGCAGTTACCTTAGCGGGAGGGCCATAGAGAATGAGCAGTTCTTC.

The chain carries TRBV29-1 and TRBJ1-1; D not certain. The CDR3 runs to 13 residues. Trimming shortened V by 4 bases and J by 5 bases, and 14 bases separated the two germline ends. CDR1 SQVTM and CDR2 ANQGSEA come from the germline V gene. The CDR3 region is CSVAGTYLTEAFF. For the CDR3, the DNA is TGCAGCGTTGCCGGTACTTATCTAACTGAAGCTTTCTTT.

This clone has more than one count but fewer than ten. The gene calls are TRBV12-3 or TRBV12-4 and TRBJ2-7; TRBD1 aligns across 7 bases. V was pared by 6 bases and J by 3 bases, with 2 bases of the junction left unmatched. The CDR3 has 12 residues. The DNA of the CDR3 is TGTGCCAGCAGAGGGGACAGCTACGAGCAGTACTTC. Its translation is CASRGDSYEQYF.

The chain joins TRBV18 to TRBJ2-1; TRBD1 agrees at 9 bases. The CDR3 has 15 amino acids. Germline V gene sequence: CDR1 KGHSH, CDR2 LQKENI. The trim removed 3 bases at V and 4 bases at J, leaving 4 bases unmatched. The CDR3 bases are TGTGCCAGCTCACCGGCGACAGGGGGTTACAATGAGCAGTTCTTC. Protein product: CASSPATGGYNEQFF.

The rearrangement joins TRBV19 to TRBJ2-1; 10 bases are shared with TRBD2. The germline gives CDR1 LNHDA, CDR2 SQIVND (reference sequence). The CDR3 is made up of 15 amino acids. With V trimmed by 6 bases and J by 9 bases, 11 bases remained unmatched. The CDR3 loop reads CASRKGTSGVGEQFF. Written as DNA, the CDR3 is TGTGCCAGTAGAAAGGGAACTAGCGGGGTGGGTGAGCAGTTCTTC.

V is TRBV5-1 and J is TRBJ1-1, with 7 bases identical to TRBD1. Germline CDR1 SGHRS, CDR2 YFSETQ. V lost 1 base and J lost 1; bases outside the gene matches: 4. The CDR3 sequence is 15 residues long. The CDR3 coding sequence is TGCGCCAGCAGCTTGACGGGACAGACGAACACTGAAGCTTTCTTT. Its translation: CASSLTGQTNTEAFF. The full variable domain, completed using reference TRBV5-1 and TRBJ1-1, is KAGVTQTPRYLIKTRGQQVTLSCSPISGHRSVSWYQQTPGQGLQFLFEYFSETQRNKGNFPGRFSGRQFSNSRSEMNVSTLELGDSALYLCASSLTGQTNTEAFFGQGTRLTVV.

The chain employs TRBV20-1 and TRBJ1-5; D is ambiguous. CDR1 is DFQATT, CDR2 SNEGSKA, per germline (reference sequence). This CDR3 contains 16 residues. Trimming shortened V by 3 bases and J by 0 bases, and 15 bases separated the two germline ends. The DNA for the CDR3 is TGCAGTGCTAGTAGAGGGAGCACTTATAGCAATCAGCCCCAGCATTTT. It encodes CSASRGSTYSNQPQHF.

The chain joins TRBV28 to TRBJ2-2; no reliable D call. V lost 5 bases to trimming and J lost 1 base, with 14 bases between them. The V gene's germline CDR1 is MDHEN and CDR2 SYDVKM. The CDR3 runs to 16 residues. Written as DNA, the CDR3 is TGTGCCAGCAGTACTACCCACGTAGGGAACACCGGGGAGCTGTTTTTT. Translating it yields CASSTTHVGNTGELFF. The full variable domain, with the rest looked up from reference TRBV28 and TRBJ2-2, is DVKVTQSSRYLVKRTGEKVFLECVQDMDHENMFWYRQDPGLGLRLIYFSYDVKMKEKGDIPEGYSVSREKKERFSLILESASTNQTSMYLCASSTTHVGNTGELFFGEGSRLTVL.

This sequence joins TRBV4-2 and TRBJ2-7; 7 bases align to TRBD1. There are 16 residues in the CDR3. Germline assignment: CDR1 LGHNA and CDR2 YNFKEQ. V gave up 0 bases and J gave up 3 bases; unmatched junction bases: 8. This CDR3 is CASSQDPGTAYYEQYF. The CDR3 DNA follows: TGTGCCAGCAGCCAAGATCCAGGGACAGCCTACTACGAGCAGTACTTC.

The J gene is TRBJ1-1, the V gene TRBV7-9; 9 bases line up with TRBD1. Trimming took 4 bases from V and 8 from J; bases not matched to a gene: 8. Per the germline V gene, CDR1 is SEHNR and CDR2 is FQNEAQ (reference sequence). The CDR3 length is 14 residues. CDR3 DNA: TGTGCCAGCAGCTCGTGGGACAGGGAAGGCGAAGCTTTCTTT. Protein sequence: CASSSWDREGEAFF.

The J gene is TRBJ1-2, the V gene TRBV19, with a weak D call TRBD1 (5 bases). V was cut by 3 bases and J by 0 bases, with 11 bases left in between. This CDR3 contains 15 residues. CDR1 is LNHDA, CDR2 SQIVND, per germline (reference sequence). The CDR3 nucleotides are TGTGCCAGTAGTATCGCAGGGAAAGCTAACTATGGCTACACCTTC. It is translated as CASSIAGKANYGYTF. Looking up the rest from reference TRBV19 and TRBJ1-2 gives the full variable domain: DGGITQSPKYLFRKEGQNVTLSCEQNLNHDAMYWYRQDPGQGLRLIYYSQIVNDFQKGDIAEGYSVSREKKESFPLTVTSAQKNPTAFYLCASSIAGKANYGYTFGSGTRLTVV.

The chain is built from TRBV6-2 or TRBV6-3 and TRBJ2-1; 9 bases fit TRBD2. The J segment lost 0 bases and the V segment lost 6 bases, leaving 3 bases of the junction unmatched. The CDR3 totals 15 residues. Per germline, CDR1 MNHEY and CDR2 SVGEGT. CDR3 in DNA: TGTGCCAGCAGCTTTAGCGGGGGCTCCTACAATGAGCAGTTCTTC. Translation gives CASSFSGGSYNEQFF.

The chain joins TRBV19 to TRBJ2-5; 7 bases map to TRBD1. CDR3 length: 15 amino acids. Germline CDR1 and CDR2: LNHDA and SQIVND (reference sequence). V was pared by 2 bases and J by 5 bases, with 8 bases of the junction left unmatched. CDR3 sequence (DNA): TGTGCCAGTAGTATATTCAGGACAGGACACGAGACCCAGTACTTC. It yields the protein CASSIFRTGHETQYF. Drawing the rest from reference TRBV19 and TRBJ2-5, the complete variable domain is DGGITQSPKYLFRKEGQNVTLSCEQNLNHDAMYWYRQDPGQGLRLIYYSQIVNDFQKGDIAEGYSVSREKKESFPLTVTSAQKNPTAFYLCASSIFRTGHETQYFGPGTRLLVL.

Here the CDR3 reads CTSRRGASEKLFF. The CDR3 DNA sequence: TGTACTTCTAGACGGGGGGCGTCTGAAAAACTGTTTTTT. V usage is TRBV2 and J usage is TRBJ1-4, with a tentative D call TRBD1 (6 bases). Per the germline V gene, CDR1 is SNHLY and CDR2 is FYNNEI. The CDR3 totals 13 residues.

The chain joins TRBV6-1 to TRBJ2-5, with D possibly being TRBD1 (5 bases). The germline CDR1 and CDR2 sequences are MNHNS and SASEGT. This CDR3 comprises 14 residues. The ends were cut back, 1 base at V and 2 bases at J, with 8 bases in the middle. CDR3 DNA sequence: TGTGCCAGCAGTGAAGGGGGCCTGCAAGAGACCCAGTACTTC. It encodes CASSEGGLQETQYF.

V gene TRBV6-1 combines with J gene TRBJ1-4; 8 bases line up with TRBD1. Looked up from germline, CDR1 is MNHNS and CDR2 is SASEGT. The CDR3 extends over 16 amino acids. V shed 3 bases, J shed 1 base, and the junction held 4 bases outside the gene matches. The CDR3 coding sequence is TGTGCCAGCAGTGAGCAGGGGGCGAAAACTAATGAAAAACTGTTTTTT. Translating it yields CASSEQGAKTNEKLFF.

This chain uses TRBV4-2 with TRBJ2-2; D is unclear. With 3 bases removed from V and 0 bases from J, the gap between germline ends came to 11 bases. Looked up from germline, CDR1 is LGHNA and CDR2 is YNFKEQ. CDR3 length: 16 amino acids. This CDR3 is CASSHSLASNTGELFF. CDR3 sequence (DNA): TGTGCCAGCAGCCACTCTTTAGCCTCGAACACCGGGGAGCTGTTTTTT.

This chain uses TRBV19 with TRBJ1-1, with D perhaps TRBD1 (5 bases). V was trimmed by 3 bases and J by 1 base, leaving 6 bases between them. This CDR3 has 13 amino acids. In germline, CDR1 is LNHDA, CDR2 SQIVND (reference sequence). DNA for the CDR3: TGTGCCAGTAGTATGGGGGGGAACACTGAAGCTTTCTTT. Its translation is CASSMGGNTEAFF.

As DNA, the CDR3 is TGTGCCAGCGCGACAGGGACCACCTACAATGAGCAGTTCTTC. Translation: CASATGTTYNEQFF. V usage is TRBV28 and J usage is TRBJ2-1; 7 bases align to TRBD1. This CDR3 comprises 14 residues. Germline CDR1 and CDR2: MDHEN and SYDVKM. The trim removed 8 bases at V and 2 bases at J, leaving 6 bases unmatched.

The count of this clone is one. The genes are TRBV28 and TRBJ2-1, with 7 bases that match TRBD2. The V and J ends lost 6 bases and 5 bases, in that order; junction bases with no gene match: 13. There are 16 residues in the CDR3. CDR1 and CDR2 (germline): MDHEN, SYDVKM. CDR3 bases: TGTGCCAGCAGCCCTGGCGGGAGTTTGGTCGACAATGAGCAGTTCTTC. Translated: CASSPGGSLVDNEQFF.

The chain links TRBV4-2 to TRBJ1-6; maybe TRBD1 (5 bases). CDR3 length equals 16 residues. Trimming cost V 4 bases and J 7 bases, with 17 bases left between them. Germline V gene data show CDR1 as LGHNA and CDR2 as YNFKEQ. CDR3 nucleotide sequence: TGTGCCAGCAGCCCCCGGGGGGAGGGACGGAATTCACCCCTCCACTTT. Protein product: CASSPRGEGRNSPLHF.

The chain has TRBV5-4 and TRBJ2-7, with TRBD2 identical over 10 bases. The J segment lost 7 bases and the V segment lost 3 bases, leaving 10 bases of the junction unmatched. In germline, CDR1 is SGHNT, CDR2 YYREEE (reference sequence). The CDR3 spans 15 residues. DNA of the CDR3: TGTGCCAGCAGCTCTATAGCGGGGGGCCAGGGGGAGCAGTACTTC. Translating gives CASSSIAGGQGEQYF.

As for this clone: Within the sample, other DNA sequences also encode this same CDR3. The chain recombines TRBV7-2 with TRBJ1-6; 9 nucleotides agree with TRBD1. With 5 bases clipped from V and 10 bases from J, the junction kept 9 bases outside the gene matches. Germline CDR1 reads SGHTA; CDR2 reads FQGNSA. This CDR3 region has 15 residues. The CDR3 spells CASSPRTGEGSPLHF. The CDR3 DNA reads TGTGCCAGCAGCCCCCGGACAGGGGAAGGATCACCCCTCCACTTT.

J is TRBJ1-1 and V is TRBV2; the D gene is possibly TRBD1 (6 bases). V was pared by 4 bases and J by 6 bases, with 15 bases between. The CDR3 runs to 14 residues. The germline V gene has CDR1 SNHLY and CDR2 FYNNEI. The CDR3 here is CASSVRTGLAEAFF. CDR3 in DNA: TGTGCCAGCAGTGTACGTACAGGGCTCGCTGAAGCTTTCTTT.

The chain couples TRBV28 to TRBJ2-7; 8 nucleotides align to TRBD1. This CDR3 contains 15 residues. Germline-derived CDR1 and CDR2 are MDHEN and SYDVKM. V lost 3 bases, J lost 5 bases, and 9 bases stayed unmatched. The CDR3 region has the DNA TGTGCCAGCAGTTTCCCGACAGGGGTTTCTAACGAGCAGTACTTC. This translates into CASSFPTGVSNEQYF.

V and J are TRBV12-3 or TRBV12-4 and TRBJ2-1; TRBD1 agrees at 8 bases. This CDR3 has 11 residues. The junction had 6 bases not matched to a gene; V was cut back by 6 bases and J by 14 bases. CDR3 DNA sequence: TGTGCCAGCAGCCCTGGACAGGGAAAGTTCTTC. Translation: CASSPGQGKFF.

The gene calls are TRBV10-1 and TRBJ1-2, with D possibly being TRBD1 (5 bases). There are 15 residues in the CDR3. V dropped 0 bases and J dropped 1 base, with 9 bases sitting between them. Germline CDR1 reads WNHNN; CDR2 reads SYGVQD (reference sequence). CDR3 amino acids: CASSESGQSNYGYTF. The CDR3 DNA reads TGCGCCAGCAGTGAGTCGGGGCAGAGTAACTATGGCTACACCTTC.

This sequence joins TRBV12-3 or TRBV12-4 and TRBJ1-2; possible D gene TRBD1, 5 bases. This CDR3 is built from 12 residues. Trimming took off 5 bases at V and 4 bases at J, with 8 bases between the two ends. CDR3 sequence reads: CASSRGSYGYTF. The CDR3 DNA reads as TGTGCCAGCAGTAGGGGTTCCTATGGCTACACCTTC.